This T cell receptor (beta chain) comes out of a study of blood T cell repertoires in COVID-19. The data were produced by immunoSEQ multiplex PCR, yet TCRdb's version contains in-frame clones alone and is incomplete. Of about 180,000 clones listed, roughly 88% are singletons. Germline V gene sequence: CDR1 SQVTM, CDR2 ANQGSEA. CDR3 length: 16 amino acids. The V and J ends lost 1 base and 0 bases, in that order; junction bases with no gene match: 5. This TCR derives from a woman aged 80 or over with acute or convalescent COVID-19. The V call is TRBV29-1, the J call TRBJ2-1; 8 bases are shared with TRBD2. The material sequenced was peripheral blood. This chain's CDR3 is CSVEGLAGSSYNEQFF. In DNA form, the CDR3 reads TGCAGCGTTGAAGGGCTAGCGGGTTCCTCCTACAATGAGCAGTTCTTC.